A selection of T cell receptor beta chains follows, all from one sample in a study of T cells in Graves' hyperthyroidism and ophthalmopathy. TCRdb re-called the multiplex PCR reads through MiXCR, storing one row per CDR3 protein. This table has some 600,000 distinct CDR3 sequences, around 13% appearing once. Sequencing was done on a sample of blood. These receptors were taken from a woman in her 30s with Graves' hyperthyroidism that later progressed to Graves' ophthalmopathy. CDR3s include the opening cysteine and the closing phenylalanine or tryptophan. The D gene is left open where the match is weak. Clone sizes are given selectively: once, few, many, or a class where the clone is expanded.

V gene: TRBV9
clone size: few
D gene: NA
J gene: TRBJ1-4
CDR3 DNA: TGTGCCAGCAGCGTAGATAAGGGACCGAATGAAAAACTGTTTTTT
CDR3 protein: CASSVDKGPNEKLFF

V gene: TRBV11-2
clone size: many
D gene: NA
J gene: TRBJ2-3
CDR3 DNA: TGTGCCAGCAGCTTACAACGGACCACAGATACGCAGTATTTT
CDR3 protein: CASSLQRTTDTQYF

V gene: TRBV19
clone size: few
D gene: NA
J gene: TRBJ1-3
CDR3 DNA: TGTGCCAGTAGTAAAGGAGACTCTGGAAACACCATATATTTT
CDR3 protein: CASSKGDSGNTIYF

V gene: TRBV6-1
clone size: few
D gene: NA
J gene: TRBJ2-3
CDR3 DNA: TGTGCCAGCAGTTGGGTCCAGGGGATCACAGATACGCAGTATTTT
CDR3 protein: CASSWVQGITDTQYF

V gene: TRBV7-9
clone size: many
D gene: TRBD2
J gene: TRBJ2-7
CDR3 DNA: TGTGCCAGCAGTCCCCGGACTAGCGGCCTCTACGAGCAGTACTTC
CDR3 protein: CASSPRTSGLYEQYF

V gene: TRBV3-2
clone size: few
D gene: NA
J gene: TRBJ2-1
CDR3 DNA: TGTGCCAGCAGCCAAGGGTTAGGGGTATGGAATGAGCAGTTCTTC
CDR3 protein: CASSQGLGVWNEQFF

V gene: TRBV6-2/TRBV6-3
clone size: many
D gene: NA
J gene: TRBJ1-5
CDR3 DNA: TGTGCCAGCAGTTACGCCGGGACAAGGGGTCAGCCCCAGCATTTT
CDR3 protein: CASSYAGTRGQPQHF

V gene: TRBV20-1
clone size: many
D gene: TRBD1
J gene: TRBJ2-2
CDR3 DNA: TGCAGTGCCCCGACAGGGAGCACCGGGGAGCTGTTTTTT
CDR3 protein: CSAPTGSTGELFF

V gene: TRBV6-1
clone size: many
D gene: TRBD2
J gene: TRBJ2-1
CDR3 DNA: TGTGCCAGCAGGATCAGCGGGAGGGCCTATAATGAGCAGTTCTTC
CDR3 protein: CASRISGRAYNEQFF

V gene: TRBV20-1
clone size: many
D gene: NA
J gene: TRBJ1-2
CDR3 DNA: TGCAGTGCTCTCCCGGGGGGGTCGGGTGGCTACACCTTC
CDR3 protein: CSALPGGSGGYTF

V gene: TRBV7-7
clone size: many
D gene: TRBD1
J gene: TRBJ2-1
CDR3 DNA: TGTGCTAGCAGCCTCGGGACAGGGGCCGTGGATGAGCAGTTCTTC
CDR3 protein: CASSLGTGAVDEQFF

V gene: TRBV12-3/TRBV12-4
clone size: many
D gene: NA
J gene: TRBJ2-7
CDR3 DNA: TGTGCCAGCACCAGCAGTGACTCGTCCTACGAGCAGTACTTC
CDR3 protein: CASTSSDSSYEQYF

V gene: TRBV3-1
clone size: NA
D gene: NA
J gene: TRBJ2-2
CDR3 DNA: TGTGCCAGCAGTATAGACTTGGGCAACACCGGGGAGCTGTTTTTT
CDR3 protein: CASSIDLGNTGELFF

V gene: TRBV11-2
clone size: many
D gene: NA
J gene: TRBJ2-5
CDR3 DNA: TGTGCCAGCAGCTTAGCTTTGGGGGCGGGAGAGACCCAGTACTTC
CDR3 protein: CASSLALGAGETQYF

V gene: TRBV2
clone size: NA
D gene: NA
J gene: TRBJ1-1
CDR3 DNA: TGTGCCAGCAGTGAAGAGGGTGGGGCTGAAGCTTTCTTT
CDR3 protein: CASSEEGGAEAFF

V gene: TRBV7-2
clone size: many
D gene: TRBD1
J gene: TRBJ1-2
CDR3 DNA: TGTGCCAGCAGCCCTCGGGTAGGGGGCGGGTATGGCTACACCTTC
CDR3 protein: CASSPRVGGGYGYTF

V gene: TRBV12-3/TRBV12-4
clone size: few
D gene: TRBD2
J gene: TRBJ2-1
CDR3 DNA: TGTGCCAGCCGGGAGGGCCGTTCCTACAATGAGCAGTTCTTC
CDR3 protein: CASREGRSYNEQFF

V gene: TRBV20-1
clone size: many
D gene: NA
J gene: TRBJ1-1
CDR3 DNA: TGCAGTGCTCGGATGGGGGCACTGAACACTGAAGCTTTCTTT
CDR3 protein: CSARMGALNTEAFF

V gene: TRBV7-9
clone size: NA
D gene: NA
J gene: TRBJ1-2
CDR3 DNA: TGTGCCAGCAGCTTAGGGATGAAAGAGGTCAACTATGGCTACACCTTC
CDR3 protein: CASSLGMKEVNYGYTF

V gene: TRBV7-3
clone size: NA
D gene: TRBD2
J gene: TRBJ2-2
CDR3 DNA: TGTGCCAGCAGCTTTATACTGCCGGGACTAGCGGGCTCCACCGGGGAGCTGTTTTTT
CDR3 protein: CASSFILPGLAGSTGELFF

V gene: TRBV6-2/TRBV6-3
clone size: NA
D gene: NA
J gene: TRBJ2-5
CDR3 DNA: TGTGCCAGCAGTTACTCGGCTACTTACCTAGAGACCCAGTACTTC
CDR3 protein: CASSYSATYLETQYF

V gene: TRBV28
clone size: many
D gene: NA
J gene: TRBJ1-1
CDR3 DNA: TGTGCCAGCAGTTCCGCCCGACTTTTTCGGGGGGCGACGAGTGTTACTGAAGCTTTCTTT
CDR3 protein: CASSSARLFRGATSVTEAFF

V gene: TRBV3-1
clone size: few
D gene: NA
J gene: TRBJ2-3
CDR3 DNA: TGTGCCAGCAGCCGACTTCCGGGAGCCGGCGAGTATTTT
CDR3 protein: CASSRLPGAGEYF

V gene: TRBV2
clone size: many
D gene: NA
J gene: TRBJ2-5
CDR3 DNA: TGTGCCAGCAGTGAAGCGGCGGCCCACCAAGAGACCCAGTACTTC
CDR3 protein: CASSEAAAHQETQYF

V gene: TRBV5-1
clone size: few
D gene: TRBD1
J gene: TRBJ2-7
CDR3 DNA: TGCGCCAGCAGCCGAGACAGGGAGTTGTACGAGCAGTACTTC
CDR3 protein: CASSRDRELYEQYF

V gene: TRBV27
clone size: NA
D gene: NA
J gene: TRBJ2-7
CDR3 DNA: TGTGCCAGCAGTTTGTCCGAGACCTACGAGCAGTACTTC
CDR3 protein: CASSLSETYEQYF

V gene: TRBV20-1
clone size: many
D gene: NA
J gene: TRBJ1-1
CDR3 DNA: TGCAGTGCCACATCAGGGAATACTGAAGCTTTCTTT
CDR3 protein: CSATSGNTEAFF

V gene: TRBV7-8
clone size: many
D gene: NA
J gene: TRBJ2-3
CDR3 DNA: TGTGCCAGCAGCTTAGCGGACCCAAGCACAGATACGCAGTATTTT
CDR3 protein: CASSLADPSTDTQYF

V gene: TRBV20-1
clone size: many
D gene: TRBD1
J gene: TRBJ1-3
CDR3 DNA: TGCAGTGCTAGAGGCCTTTCGGGACAGGGTTCGGAAGGAAACACCATATATTTT
CDR3 protein: CSARGLSGQGSEGNTIYF

V gene: TRBV11-2
clone size: many
D gene: NA
J gene: TRBJ2-7
CDR3 DNA: TGTGCCAGCATCAACCCGCTCTCCTACGAGCAGTACTTC
CDR3 protein: CASINPLSYEQYF

V gene: TRBV9
clone size: many
D gene: NA
J gene: TRBJ1-4
CDR3 DNA: TGTGCCAGCGGGGATGAAAAACTGTTTTTT
CDR3 protein: CASGDEKLFF